Following are 9 T cell receptor beta chains from one sample sequenced in a study of immune characteristics of hereditary and idiopathic chronic pancreatitis. Total pancreatectomy with islet autotransplantation was the source of the chronic pancreatitis pancreas tissue. The assay was immunoSEQ multiplex PCR, and TCRdb's table has in-frame clones only and misses some. In the table there are fewer than 10,000 clones, roughly 77% of which are singletons. Sequencing was performed on pancreas tissue with idiopathic chronic pancreatitis. All receptors derive from a human donor with chronic pancreatitis.

V usage is TRBV7-3 and J usage is TRBJ2-1; 15 bases line up with TRBD2. The CDR3 is made up of 17 amino acids. J lost 7 bases, V lost 2 bases, and 6 bases had no gene match. Germline CDR1 reads SGHTA; CDR2 reads FQGTGA. The CDR3 sequence: CASSLGGGTSGGNEQFF. DNA of the CDR3: TGTGCCAGCAGCTTAGGAGGTGGGACTAGCGGGGGGAATGAGCAGTTCTTC.

V and J are TRBV18 and TRBJ1-3; D is ambiguous. The V end lost 3 bases, the J end lost 3 bases, and 15 bases lay between the germline ends. The germline gives CDR1 KGHSH, CDR2 LQKENI. The length of the CDR3 is 16 residues. The CDR3 here is CASSPVGLRGGNTIYF. CDR3 sequence (DNA): TGTGCCAGCTCACCGGTCGGGTTACGAGGTGGAAACACCATATATTTT.

This clone has more than one count but fewer than ten. The CDR3 DNA is TGTGCCAGCAGCCTACAGAGAGGCATGTACCAAGAGACCCAGTACTTC. This sequence encodes CASSLQRGMYQETQYF. The V call is TRBV5-6, the J call TRBJ2-5; D is undetermined. The CDR3 spans 16 residues. CDR1 is SGHDT and CDR2 is YYEEEE in the germline V gene. V shed 4 bases and J shed 0 bases, with 16 bases lying between them.

This chain uses TRBV10-2 with TRBJ2-5; 11 nucleotides align to TRBD2. Germline CDR1 and CDR2: WSHSY and SAAADI. The CDR3 covers 15 residues. V lost 4 bases and J lost 5; bases outside the gene matches: 6. CDR3 sequence (DNA): TGCGCCAGCAGTGCGGTAGCGGGGGGGCTTGAGACCCAGTACTTC. Translated: CASSAVAGGLETQYF.

This clone appeared once. The chain couples TRBV4-3 to TRBJ2-3; the D is unclear. Per germline, CDR1 LGHNA and CDR2 YSLEER. The V end was cut by 4 bases, the J end by 6 bases, with 11 bases between. The CDR3 runs 13 residues. As DNA, the CDR3 is TGCGCCAGCAGCCTTTCCTATTCCGATACGCAGTATTTT. It translates to CASSLSYSDTQYF.

The chain joins TRBV5-6 to TRBJ2-7, with TRBD1 identical over 8 bases. The junction had 7 bases not matched to a gene; V was cut back by 4 bases and J by 4 bases. Germline V CDR1 and CDR2: SGHDT, YYEEEE. The CDR3 runs 14 residues. CDR3 protein: CASSPLGQVYEQYV. The CDR3 nucleotides read TGTGCCAGCAGCCCCTTGGGACAGGTTTACGAGCAGTACGTC.

The chain employs TRBV6-2 or TRBV6-3 and TRBJ2-1; a weak D match, TRBD1 (6 bases). Germline V gives CDR1 MNHEY, CDR2 SVGEGT. The CDR3 is 13 residues long. With 6 bases removed from V and 5 bases from J, the gap between germline ends came to 11 bases. This CDR3 is CASSQDRHNEQFF. CDR3 sequence (DNA): TGTGCCAGCAGCCAGGACAGACACAATGAGCAGTTCTTC.

This chain connects TRBV15 to TRBJ2-1; D might be TRBD1 (5 bases). Germline V lookup: CDR1 LNHNV, CDR2 YYDKDF (reference sequence). Trimming shortened V by 0 bases and J by 10 bases, and 10 bases separated the two germline ends. This CDR3 has 13 amino acids. This chain's CDR3 is CATSRDGAWEQFF. The DNA of the CDR3 is TGTGCCACCAGCAGAGATGGGGCCTGGGAGCAGTTCTTC.

V is TRBV7-9 and J is TRBJ2-7; D gene unclear. The CDR3 covers 13 residues. The V and J ends lost 5 bases and 2 bases respectively, with 10 bases between them. Germline lookup yields CDR1 SEHNR and CDR2 FQNEAQ (reference sequence). CDR3 DNA: TGTGCCAGCAGCGTGAAGGGTGCCTACGAGCAGTACTTC. It yields the protein CASSVKGAYEQYF.